The 2 T cell receptor beta chains presented below share a single source sample, sequenced in a study of cytomegalovirus exposure and HLA in healthy donors. PCR primers comprised 60 Vbeta and 13 Jbeta primers. This table comes from immunoSEQ multiplex PCR, and its TCRdb copy is limited to in-frame clones, with some not included. The top ten hold roughly 7.1% of the sample, which has 150,000 or so clones, 65% to 85% seen once. Input material: PBMCs. These receptors were taken from a middle-aged man in good health and CMV-seropositive.

CDR3 region: CASRGGPGGEKLFF. The CDR3 region has the DNA TGTGCCAGCAGAGGGGGTCCCGGTGGAGAAAAACTGTTTTTT. The rearrangement uses TRBV25-1 and TRBJ1-4; a weak D match, TRBD1 (6 bases). Germline values: CDR1 MGHDK, CDR2 SYGVNS. CDR3 size: 14 residues. V lost 6 bases, J lost 8 bases, and 16 bases lay in between.

This clone is a singleton in its sample. V and J are TRBV15 and TRBJ2-5; D possibly corresponds to TRBD2 (6 bases). The CDR3 runs 15 residues. The V end was cut by 4 bases, the J end by 5 bases, with 17 bases between. Per the germline V gene, CDR1 is LNHNV and CDR2 is YYDKDF (reference sequence). The CDR3 is CATSIYSSVGETQYF. For the CDR3, the DNA is TGTGCCACCAGCATATACTCTAGCGTGGGGGAGACCCAGTACTTC.